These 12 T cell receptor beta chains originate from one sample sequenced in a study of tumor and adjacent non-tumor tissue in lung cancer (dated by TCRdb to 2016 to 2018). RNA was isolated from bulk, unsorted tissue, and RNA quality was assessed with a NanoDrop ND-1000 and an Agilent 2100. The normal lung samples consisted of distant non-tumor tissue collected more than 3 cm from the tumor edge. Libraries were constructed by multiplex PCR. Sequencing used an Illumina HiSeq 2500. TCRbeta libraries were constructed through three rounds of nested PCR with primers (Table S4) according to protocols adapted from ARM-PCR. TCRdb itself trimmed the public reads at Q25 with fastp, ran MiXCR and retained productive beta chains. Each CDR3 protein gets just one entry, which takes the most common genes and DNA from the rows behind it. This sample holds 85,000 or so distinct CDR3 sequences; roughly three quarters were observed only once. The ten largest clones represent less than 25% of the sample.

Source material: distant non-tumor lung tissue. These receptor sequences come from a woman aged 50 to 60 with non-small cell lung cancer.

CDR3 nucleotides: TGCAGTGCTAGAGATTCCCGGTCTATCACAGATACGCAGTATTTT. Its translation is CSARDSRSITDTQYF. The rearrangement links TRBV20-1 to TRBJ2-3; no reliable D call. Germline CDR1 reads DFQATT; CDR2 reads SNEGSKA (reference sequence). Trimming took off 0 bases at V and 2 bases at J, with 12 bases between the two ends. The CDR3 extends over 15 amino acids.

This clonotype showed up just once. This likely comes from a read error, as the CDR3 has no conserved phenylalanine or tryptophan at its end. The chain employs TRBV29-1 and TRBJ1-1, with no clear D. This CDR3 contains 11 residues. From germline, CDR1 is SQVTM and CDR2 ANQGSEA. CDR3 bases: TGCAGCATTGACGGATACACTGAAGCTTTCTTA. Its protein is CSIDGYTEAFL.

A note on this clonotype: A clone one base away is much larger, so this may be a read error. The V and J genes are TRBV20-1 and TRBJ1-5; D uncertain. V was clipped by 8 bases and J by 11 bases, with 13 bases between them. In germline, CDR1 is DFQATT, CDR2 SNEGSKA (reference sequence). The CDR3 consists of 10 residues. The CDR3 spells CSTLQQSQHF. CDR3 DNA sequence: TGCAGTACTCTCCAACAGTCCCAGCATTTT.

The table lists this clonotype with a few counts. In DNA, the CDR3 is TGCAGTGCTAGGGCAGGACGGCTAGCGGGGACTGTGACCCAGTACTTC. Translation: CSARAGRLAGTVTQYF. The rearrangement uses TRBV20-1 and TRBJ2-5, with 9 bases fitting TRBD2. From germline, CDR1 is DFQATT and CDR2 SNEGSKA (reference sequence). J lost 7 bases, V lost 3 bases, and 15 bases had no gene match. The CDR3 sequence is 16 residues long.

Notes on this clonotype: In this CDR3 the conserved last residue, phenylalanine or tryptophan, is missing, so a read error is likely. CDR3 in amino acids: CASNLESGAEQYL. The DNA for the CDR3 is TGTGCCAGCAACTTGGAATCAGGAGCCGAGCAGTACCTC. V gene TRBV11-2 combines with J gene TRBJ2-7; D is uncertain. This CDR3 is 13 amino acids long. V was shortened by 7 bases and J by 6 bases, with 16 bases between the two germline ends. CDR1 is SGHAT, CDR2 FQNNGV, per germline.

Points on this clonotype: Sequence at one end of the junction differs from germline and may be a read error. CDR3 in DNA: TGTGCCATCAGTCAAGGGGCACGGGGAATAGGGAGAGAGGCCCAGTACTTC. Its protein product is CAISQGARGIGREAQYF. The genes are TRBV10-3 and TRBJ2-5; the D gene could be TRBD1 or TRBD2 (5 bases each). There are 17 residues in the CDR3. CDR1 and CDR2 from the germline V gene are ENHRY and SYGVKD.

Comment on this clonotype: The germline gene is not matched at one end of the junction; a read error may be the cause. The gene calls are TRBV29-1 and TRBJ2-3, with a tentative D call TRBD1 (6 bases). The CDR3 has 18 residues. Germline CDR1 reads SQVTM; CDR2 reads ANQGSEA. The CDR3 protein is CSVVGQGLPDFHTDTRYF. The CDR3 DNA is TGCAGCGTTGTTGGTCAGGGGCTGCCGGACTTTCACACAGATACGCGGTATTTT.

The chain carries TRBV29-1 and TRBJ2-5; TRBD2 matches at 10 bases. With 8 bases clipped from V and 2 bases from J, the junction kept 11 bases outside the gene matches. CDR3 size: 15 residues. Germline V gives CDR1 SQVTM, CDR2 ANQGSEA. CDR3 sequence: CSLRQAGGLQETQYF. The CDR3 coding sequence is TGCAGCCTCCGACAAGCGGGGGGGTTACAAGAGACCCAGTACTTC. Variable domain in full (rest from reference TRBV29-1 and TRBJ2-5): SAVISQKPSRDICQRGTSLTIQCQVDSQVTMMFWYRQQPGQSLTLIATANQGSEATYESGFVIDKFPISRPNLTFSTLTVSNMSPEDSSIYLCSLRQAGGLQETQYFGPGTRLLVL.

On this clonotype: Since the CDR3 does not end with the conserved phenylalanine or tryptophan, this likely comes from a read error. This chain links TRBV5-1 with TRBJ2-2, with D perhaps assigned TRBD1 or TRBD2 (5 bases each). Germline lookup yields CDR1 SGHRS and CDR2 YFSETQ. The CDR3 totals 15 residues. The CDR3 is CASSIRDQNTGQLFI. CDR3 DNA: TGCGCCAGCAGCATCCGGGACCAGAACACCGGGCAGCTGTTTATT.

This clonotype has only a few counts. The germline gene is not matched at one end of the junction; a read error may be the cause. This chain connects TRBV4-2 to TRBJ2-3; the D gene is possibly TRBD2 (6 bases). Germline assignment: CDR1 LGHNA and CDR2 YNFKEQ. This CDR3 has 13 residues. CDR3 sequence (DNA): TGTACCAGCAGTCAAGGGGAGGCAGATACGCAGTATTTT. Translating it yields CTSSQGEADTQYF.

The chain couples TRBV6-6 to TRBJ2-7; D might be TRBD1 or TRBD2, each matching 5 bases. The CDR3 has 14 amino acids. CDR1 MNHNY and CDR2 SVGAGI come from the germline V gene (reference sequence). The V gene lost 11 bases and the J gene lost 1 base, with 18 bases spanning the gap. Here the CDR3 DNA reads TGTGCCTGCACCACCGGGGCTAGTTCCTACGAGCAGTACTTC. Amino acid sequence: CACTTGASSYEQYF.

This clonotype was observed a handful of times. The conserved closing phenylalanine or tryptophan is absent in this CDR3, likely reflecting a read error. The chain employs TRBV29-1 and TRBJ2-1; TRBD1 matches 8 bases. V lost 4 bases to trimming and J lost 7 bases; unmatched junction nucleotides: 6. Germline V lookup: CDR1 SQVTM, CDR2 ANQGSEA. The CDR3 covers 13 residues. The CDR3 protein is CSVAQGADNEQFS. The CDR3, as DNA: TGCAGCGTTGCCCAGGGGGCGGATAATGAGCAGTTCTCC.